These 15 T cell receptor beta chains came from one sample sequenced in a study of T cell repertoires in cytomegalovirus infection. From the reads, TCRdb called clonotypes with MiXCR, one entry per CDR3 protein. The sample contains approximately 120,000 distinct CDR3 sequences, about 30% of which appear only once. These receptors' targets are unknown. Source: CD8+ T cells from cultured PBMCs, taken from culture after CMV antigen stimulation. Receptors originate from a human donor in good health (CMV status not recorded). Some clones in this sample may be carry-over from other donors' samples.

This clonotype was seen more than once but under ten times. This chain joins TRBV12-3 or TRBV12-4 and TRBJ1-5; no clear D gene. The ends were cut back, 3 bases at V and 5 bases at J, with 11 bases in the middle. The length of the CDR3 is 14 residues. Written as DNA, the CDR3 is TGTGCCAGCAGTTTCGGTGACGGGTATCAGCCCCAGCATTTT. Protein product: CASSFGDGYQPQHF.

The chain carries TRBV27 and TRBJ1-6; 7 nucleotides line up with TRBD1. Germline V CDR1 and CDR2: MNHEY, SMNVEV (reference sequence). CDR3 length equals 14 residues. V was clipped by 4 bases and J by 6 bases; unmatched bases: 3. The CDR3 coding sequence is TGTGCCAGCAGTTCCAGGGGGTTTAATTCACCCCTCCACTTT. This translates into CASSSRGFNSPLHF.

V gene TRBV25-1 combines with J gene TRBJ2-2, with 9 bases identical to TRBD1. The CDR3 is 13 residues long. V lost 4 bases to trimming and J lost 9 bases; unmatched junction nucleotides: 3. The germline V gene encodes CDR1 MGHDK and CDR2 SYGVNS. The CDR3 DNA reads as TGTGCCAGCAGTGTGACAGGGGGTAGGGAGCTGTTTTTT. This gives the protein CASSVTGGRELFF.

V is TRBV12-3 or TRBV12-4 and J is TRBJ2-1, with D maybe TRBD2 (7 bases). The V end was cut by 6 bases, the J end by 9 bases, with 15 bases between. The CDR3 contains 13 residues. Here the CDR3 DNA reads TGTGCCAGCAGATCCCCGGCGGGGGCTGAGCAGTTCTTC. Translating it yields CASRSPAGAEQFF.

In its sample, this clonotype was seen once. The chain recombines TRBV5-6 with TRBJ2-7; D unclear. The V gene lost 2 bases and the J gene lost 7 bases, with 7 bases spanning the gap. From germline, CDR1 is SGHDT and CDR2 YYEEEE. The CDR3 runs 11 residues. The CDR3 reads CASSLLGEQYF. The DNA of the CDR3 is TGTGCCAGCAGCTTACTGGGGGAGCAGTACTTC.

In its sample, this clonotype was seen a few times. The rearrangement uses TRBV12-3 or TRBV12-4 and TRBJ2-1, with D hard to call. The CDR3 contains 15 residues. V was pared by 0 bases and J by 8 bases, with 14 bases between. CDR3 amino acids: CASSLAPSGIDEQFF. The CDR3 bases are TGTGCCAGCAGTTTAGCGCCGAGTGGAATTGATGAGCAGTTCTTC.

This clonotype was observed a handful of times. The chain has TRBV10-3 and TRBJ2-1; TRBD2 is a possible D gene (7 bases). V was clipped by 4 bases and J by 7 bases, with 14 bases between them. Per the germline V gene, CDR1 is ENHRY and CDR2 is SYGVKD. The CDR3 spans 14 residues. CDR3 nucleotide sequence: TGTGCCATCAGTGGGGGGGGCGCCCGGAATGAGCAGTTCTTC. Amino acids: CAISGGGARNEQFF.

This sequence joins TRBV6-8 and TRBJ1-6; D is unclear. V was pared by 1 base and J by 11 bases, with 9 bases between. The CDR3 loop spans 13 amino acids. The V gene's germline CDR1 is MNHGY and CDR2 SAAAGT. CDR3 residues: CASSYLPGPPLHF. The CDR3 nucleotides read TGTGCCAGCAGTTACTTACCGGGTCCACCCCTCCACTTT.

V usage is TRBV5-1 and J usage is TRBJ2-1; D perhaps matches TRBD2 (6 bases). CDR3 length: 15 amino acids. The V end lost 6 bases, the J end lost 10 bases, and 23 bases lay between the germline ends. CDR1 and CDR2 (germline): SGHRS, YFSETQ. The CDR3 DNA follows: TGCGCCAGCACCTCTGAACTAGCCGACCAGCAGGAGCAGTTCTTC. The encoded protein is CASTSELADQQEQFF.

A few counts support this clonotype. V usage is TRBV12-3 or TRBV12-4 and J usage is TRBJ2-1, with TRBD2 matching 13 bases. The CDR3 has 18 residues. V shed 3 bases and J 10 bases; nucleotides not matched to a gene: 15. The CDR3: CASSLSTSGGAWVLEQFF. The DNA of the CDR3 is TGTGCCAGCAGTTTGAGCACTAGCGGGGGGGCGTGGGTGTTGGAGCAGTTCTTC.

This clonotype was seen ten or more times. V is TRBV7-8 and J is TRBJ2-7, with D maybe TRBD2 (5 bases). V was shortened by 1 base and J by 2 bases, with 6 bases between the two germline ends. From germline, CDR1 is SGHVS and CDR2 FQNEAQ. This CDR3 is built from 13 residues. This chain's CDR3 is CASSLGGPYEQYF. In DNA form, the CDR3 reads TGTGCCAGCAGCTTAGGAGGGCCCTACGAGCAGTACTTC.

This clonotype was found a few times. The chain couples TRBV7-9 to TRBJ2-1; 9 nucleotides line up with TRBD2. The CDR3 contains 16 residues. V gave up 5 bases and J gave up 6 bases; unmatched junction bases: 11. Germline V gene sequence: CDR1 SEHNR, CDR2 FQNEAQ (reference sequence). The DNA of the CDR3 is TGTGCCAGCAGCCCCGGGACTAGCAGGAACCTCAATGAGCAGTTCTTC. Its translation: CASSPGTSRNLNEQFF.

This clonotype was recorded a few times. The chain employs TRBV12-3 or TRBV12-4 and TRBJ1-1; D is uncertain. This CDR3 has 15 amino acids. The V gene lost 3 bases and the J gene lost 4 bases, with 15 bases spanning the gap. The CDR3 DNA sequence: TGTGCCAGCAGTTTGGGCAGCCCTAGAAGCACTGAAGCTTTCTTT. Protein sequence: CASSLGSPRSTEAFF.

V and J are TRBV7-2 and TRBJ2-1; D remains ambiguous. Germline CDR1 and CDR2: SGHTA and FQGNSA. Trimming removed 5 bases at V and 7 bases at J, with 15 bases between. The CDR3 length is 14 residues. CDR3 DNA: TGTGCCAGCAGCCCCCTAATGCTGAGGAATGAGCAGTTCTTC. Its translation is CASSPLMLRNEQFF.

This clonotype was counted only a few times. This chain connects TRBV24-1 to TRBJ2-3, with D possibly being TRBD1 (6 bases). V lost 4 bases, J lost 5 bases, and 12 bases lay in between. CDR1 is KGHDR and CDR2 is SFDVKD in the germline V gene. The CDR3 runs 14 residues. Written as DNA, the CDR3 is TGTGCCACCAGTGAAATGGACAGTAGAGATACGCAGTATTTT. It specifies CATSEMDSRDTQYF.